This TCR beta chain was observed in a study of vaccination effects on CD4 cells after COVID-19. Under the ViraFEST assay, PBMC were stimulated with viral peptide pools so that antigen-specific CD4+ T cells expanded. Sequencing was performed afterwards. Following an approximately 10-day culture, CD4+ T cells were purified. Using immunoSEQ multiplex PCR, the repertoire was profiled, and TCRdb retains in-frame clones only, with some absent. Of about 61,000 clones in the sample, roughly 76% were seen once. Looked up from germline, CDR1 is MNHEY and CDR2 is SMNVEV (reference sequence). The CDR3 is 15 amino acids. With 0 bases clipped from V and 6 bases from J, the junction kept 3 bases outside the gene matches. Worth noting for this clone: As yet, its antigen is unknown.

The chain uses TRBV27 and TRBJ2-2, with 8 positions matching TRBD1. This sequence was found in a human donor who received a COVID-19 vaccine. Sequenced material: CD4+ T cells from PBMCs cultured with HCoV-229E spike peptides, taken before COVID-19 vaccination. The CDR3 DNA is TGTGCCAGCAGTTTATCTGGACAGGGAGCCGGGGAGCTGTTTTTT. Translated, it gives CASSLSGQGAGELFF.